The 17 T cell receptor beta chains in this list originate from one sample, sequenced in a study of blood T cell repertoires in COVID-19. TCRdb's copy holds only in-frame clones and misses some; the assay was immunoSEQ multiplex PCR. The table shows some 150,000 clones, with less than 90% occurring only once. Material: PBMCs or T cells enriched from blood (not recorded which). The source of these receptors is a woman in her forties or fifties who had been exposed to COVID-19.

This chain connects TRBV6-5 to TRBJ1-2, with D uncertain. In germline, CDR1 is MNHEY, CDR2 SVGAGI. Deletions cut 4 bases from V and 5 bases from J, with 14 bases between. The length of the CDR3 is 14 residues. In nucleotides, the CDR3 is TGTGCCAGCAGTTCCGACGGGTGGAGTTATGGCTACACCTTC. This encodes CASSSDGWSYGYTF.

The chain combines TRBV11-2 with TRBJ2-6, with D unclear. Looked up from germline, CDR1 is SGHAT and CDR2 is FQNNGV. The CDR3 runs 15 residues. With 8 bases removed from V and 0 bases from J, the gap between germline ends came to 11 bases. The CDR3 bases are TGTGCCAGCTCCCACACCCTCTCTGGGGCCAACGTCCTGACTTTC. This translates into CASSHTLSGANVLTF.

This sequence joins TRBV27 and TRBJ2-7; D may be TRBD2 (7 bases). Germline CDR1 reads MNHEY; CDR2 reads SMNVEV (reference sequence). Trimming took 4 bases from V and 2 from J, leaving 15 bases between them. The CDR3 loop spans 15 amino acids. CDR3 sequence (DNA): TGTGCCAGCAGTTATTGGGGGGGCAGCGCCTACGAGCAGTACTTC. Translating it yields CASSYWGGSAYEQYF.

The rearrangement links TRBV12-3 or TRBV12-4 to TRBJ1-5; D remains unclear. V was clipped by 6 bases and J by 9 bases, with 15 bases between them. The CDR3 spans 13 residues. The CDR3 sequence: CASSPVAQWPQHF. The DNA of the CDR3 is TGTGCCAGCAGCCCGGTAGCCCAATGGCCCCAGCATTTT.

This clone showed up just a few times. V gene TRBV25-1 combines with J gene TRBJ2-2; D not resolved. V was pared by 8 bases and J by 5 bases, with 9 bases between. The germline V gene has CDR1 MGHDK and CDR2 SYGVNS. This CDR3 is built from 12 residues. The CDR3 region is CASQIRTGELFF. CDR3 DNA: TGTGCCAGCCAAATCCGGACCGGGGAGCTGTTTTTT.

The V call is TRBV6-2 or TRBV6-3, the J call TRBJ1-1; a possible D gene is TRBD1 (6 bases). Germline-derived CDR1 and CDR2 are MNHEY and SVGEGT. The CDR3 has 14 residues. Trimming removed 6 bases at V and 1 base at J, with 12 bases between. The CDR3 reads CASSKLGQNTEAFF. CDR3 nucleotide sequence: TGTGCCAGCAGCAAACTGGGACAGAACACTGAAGCTTTCTTT.

CDR3 region: CSVRPSEQAGELFF. CDR3 DNA sequence: TGCAGCGTAAGACCTAGCGAACAGGCCGGGGAGCTGTTTTTT. V and J are TRBV29-1 and TRBJ2-2; D may be TRBD2 (6 bases). The CDR3 consists of 14 residues. Germline V gene data show CDR1 as SQVTM and CDR2 as ANQGSEA. V was clipped by 6 bases and J by 6 bases, with 17 bases between them.

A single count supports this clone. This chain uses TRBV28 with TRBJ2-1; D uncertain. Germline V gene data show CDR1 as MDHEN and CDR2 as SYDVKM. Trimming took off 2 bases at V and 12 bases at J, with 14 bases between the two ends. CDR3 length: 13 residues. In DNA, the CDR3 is TGTGCCAGCAGTTTACCCGCCGTCGTTAGGCAGTTCTTC. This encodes CASSLPAVVRQFF.

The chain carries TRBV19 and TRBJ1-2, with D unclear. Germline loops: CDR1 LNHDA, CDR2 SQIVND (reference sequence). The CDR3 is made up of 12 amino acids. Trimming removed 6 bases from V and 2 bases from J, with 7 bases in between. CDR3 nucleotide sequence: TGTGCCAGTAGGAGGGTGAACTATGGCTACACCTTC. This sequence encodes CASRRVNYGYTF.

Here the CDR3 DNA reads TGTGCCAGCAGCTCCGGACAGACCTACGAGCAGTACTTC. Translating gives CASSSGQTYEQYF. This chain joins TRBV7-9 and TRBJ2-7; D perhaps matches TRBD1 (6 bases). V was shortened by 4 bases and J by 2 bases, with 9 bases between the two germline ends. The CDR3 has 13 amino acids. Germline V CDR1 and CDR2: SEHNR, FQNEAQ (reference sequence).

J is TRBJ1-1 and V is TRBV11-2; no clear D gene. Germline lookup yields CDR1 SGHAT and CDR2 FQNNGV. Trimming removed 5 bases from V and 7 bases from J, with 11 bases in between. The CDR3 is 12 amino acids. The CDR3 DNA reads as TGTGCCAGCAGCCCCAACAACTATGAAGCTTTCTTT. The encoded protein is CASSPNNYEAFF. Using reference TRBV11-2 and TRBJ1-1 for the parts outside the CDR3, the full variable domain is EAGVAQSPRYKIIEKRQSVAFWCNPISGHATLYWYQQILGQGPKLLIQFQNNGVVDDSQLPKDRFSAERLKGVDSTLKIQPAKLEDSAVYLCASSPNNYEAFFGQGTRLTVV.

As DNA, the CDR3 is TGCGCCAGCAGCCAACAACTAGCGGGGGGGCAAGATACGCAGTATTTT. This codes for CASSQQLAGGQDTQYF. The chain has TRBV4-1 and TRBJ2-3; 13 bases map to TRBD2. The CDR3 length is 16 residues. J lost 5 bases, V lost 2 bases, and 4 bases had no gene match. Germline CDR1 is MGHRA and CDR2 is YSYEKL.

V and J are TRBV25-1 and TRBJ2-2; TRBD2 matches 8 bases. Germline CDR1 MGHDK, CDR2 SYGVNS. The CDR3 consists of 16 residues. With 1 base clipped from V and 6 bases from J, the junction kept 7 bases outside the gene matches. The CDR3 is CASSESSGPIAGELFF. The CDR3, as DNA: TGTGCCAGCAGTGAATCTAGCGGGCCCATTGCCGGGGAGCTGTTTTTT.

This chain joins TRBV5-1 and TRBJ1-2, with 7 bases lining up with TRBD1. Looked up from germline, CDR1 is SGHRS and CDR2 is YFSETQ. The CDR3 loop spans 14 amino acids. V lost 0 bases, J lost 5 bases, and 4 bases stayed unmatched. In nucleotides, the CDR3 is TGCGCCAGCAGCTTGGAGTGGGACAGTTATGGCTACACCTTC. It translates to CASSLEWDSYGYTF. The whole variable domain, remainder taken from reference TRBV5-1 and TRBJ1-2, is KAGVTQTPRYLIKTRGQQVTLSCSPISGHRSVSWYQQTPGQGLQFLFEYFSETQRNKGNFPGRFSGRQFSNSRSEMNVSTLELGDSALYLCASSLEWDSYGYTFGSGTRLTVV.

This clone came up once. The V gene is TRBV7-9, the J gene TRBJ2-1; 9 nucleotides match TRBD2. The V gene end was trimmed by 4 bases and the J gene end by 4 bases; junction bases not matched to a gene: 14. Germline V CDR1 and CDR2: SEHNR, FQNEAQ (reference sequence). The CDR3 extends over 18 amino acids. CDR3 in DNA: TGTGCCAGCAGCTCCTCGACGGTGACTAGCGGACAATACAATGAGCAGTTCTTC. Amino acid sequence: CASSSSTVTSGQYNEQFF.

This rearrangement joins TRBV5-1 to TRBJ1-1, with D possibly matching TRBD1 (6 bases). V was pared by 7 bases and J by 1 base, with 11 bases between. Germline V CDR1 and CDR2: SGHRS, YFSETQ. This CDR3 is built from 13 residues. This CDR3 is CASRQVTNTEAFF. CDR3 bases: TGCGCCAGCCGACAGGTGACGAACACTGAAGCTTTCTTT. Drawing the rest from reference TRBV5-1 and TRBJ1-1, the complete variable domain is KAGVTQTPRYLIKTRGQQVTLSCSPISGHRSVSWYQQTPGQGLQFLFEYFSETQRNKGNFPGRFSGRQFSNSRSEMNVSTLELGDSALYLCASRQVTNTEAFFGQGTRLTVV.

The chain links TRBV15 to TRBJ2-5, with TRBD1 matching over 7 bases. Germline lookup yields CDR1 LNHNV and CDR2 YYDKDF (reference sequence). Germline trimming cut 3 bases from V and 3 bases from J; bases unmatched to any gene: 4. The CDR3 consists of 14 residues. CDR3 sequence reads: CATSSYRGEETQYF. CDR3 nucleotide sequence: TGTGCCACCAGCAGTTACAGGGGAGAAGAGACCCAGTACTTC. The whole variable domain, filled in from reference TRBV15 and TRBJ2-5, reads DAMVIQNPRYQVTQFGKPVTLSCSQTLNHNVMYWYQQKSSQAPKLLFHYYDKDFNNEADTPDNFQSRRPNTSFCFLDIRSPGLGDTAMYLCATSSYRGEETQYFGPGTRLLVL.